Below, 13 T cell receptor beta chains from the same sample are listed, as sequenced in a study of T cell clones after liver transplantation. Sequencing used immunoSEQ multiplex PCR; TCRdb keeps in-frame clones, though not all of them. This table holds some 60,000 clones, approximately 70% found once. Source: CD4+ T cells from blood, taken at the approximately 16-month timepoint. The receptor set was obtained from a human patient who received a liver transplant. Some T cells could come from the graft donor.

The chain combines TRBV27 with TRBJ1-2, with 9 nucleotides matching TRBD1. CDR3 length: 14 residues. From germline, CDR1 is MNHEY and CDR2 SMNVEV (reference sequence). V lost 6 bases and J lost 3; bases outside the gene matches: 5. The CDR3 here is CASRPTGGDYGYTF. Here the CDR3 DNA reads TGTGCCAGCAGGCCGACAGGGGGGGACTATGGCTACACCTTC.

The J gene is TRBJ2-2, the V gene TRBV19, with TRBD1 as a possible D gene (6 bases). CDR3 length equals 14 residues. Trimming stripped 9 bases from V and 1 base from J, with 12 bases between. Germline CDR1 and CDR2: LNHDA and SQIVND (reference sequence). The CDR3 protein is CASQGHLNTGELFF. For the CDR3, the DNA is TGTGCCAGCCAGGGACACCTGAACACCGGGGAGCTGTTTTTT.

The rearrangement links TRBV18 to TRBJ1-2, with 9 bases matching TRBD1. Trimming removed 4 bases from V and 8 bases from J; junction bases left unmatched: 11. The CDR3 length is 15 residues. CDR1 is KGHSH, CDR2 LQKENI, per germline. CDR3 coding DNA: TGTGCCAGCTCACGAGACCCGGGACAGGGAGGCGGCTACACCTTC. It is translated as CASSRDPGQGGGYTF. Based on the CDR3 plus reference TRBV18 and TRBJ1-2, the full variable domain is NAGVMQNPRHLVRRRGQEARLRCSPMKGHSHVYWYRQLPEEGLKFMVYLQKENIIDESGMPKERFSAEFPKEGPSILRIQQVVRGDSAAYFCASSRDPGQGGGYTFGSGTRLTVV.

This clone was counted a few times. The J gene is TRBJ1-4, the V gene TRBV19, with 8 bases matching TRBD1. The CDR3 sequence is 14 residues long. V was pared by 10 bases and J by 7 bases, with 11 bases of the junction left unmatched. The germline V gene has CDR1 LNHDA and CDR2 SQIVND (reference sequence). Written as DNA, the CDR3 is TGTGCCACCAAAGACAGGGGCCAGGGTGAAAAACTGTTTTTT. It translates to CATKDRGQGEKLFF.

The gene calls are TRBV5-5 and TRBJ1-2; D is perhaps TRBD1 (5 bases). The ends were cut back, 4 bases at V and 5 bases at J, with 9 bases in the middle. The length of the CDR3 is 12 residues. CDR1 and CDR2 from the germline V gene are SGHKS and YYEKEE (reference sequence). The CDR3 nucleotides read TGTGCCAGCAGCCTGGACATATATGGCTACACCTTC. This translates into CASSLDIYGYTF.

The rearrangement links TRBV9 to TRBJ2-6; D may be TRBD2 (5 bases). With 2 bases removed from V and 4 bases from J, the gap between germline ends came to 10 bases. From germline, CDR1 is SGDLS and CDR2 YYNGEE. The CDR3 runs to 15 residues. CDR3 sequence reads: CASSVPRAGANVLTF. CDR3 bases: TGTGCCAGCAGCGTTCCGAGGGCGGGGGCCAACGTCCTGACTTTC.

The chain couples TRBV6-1 to TRBJ2-3; TRBD2 matches 10 bases. The CDR3 loop spans 15 amino acids. V lost 6 bases and J lost 3; bases outside the gene matches: 6. In germline, CDR1 is MNHNS, CDR2 SASEGT. The CDR3 nucleotides are TGTGCCAGCAGGGCGAGCGGGGGGGCGACAGATACGCAGTATTTT. It codes for CASRASGGATDTQYF.

This sequence joins TRBV7-2 and TRBJ2-1; no clear D gene. V was pared by 3 bases and J by 7 bases, with 4 bases between. This CDR3 spans 11 amino acids. The germline V gene encodes CDR1 SGHTA and CDR2 FQGNSA. The DNA for the CDR3 is TGTGCCAGCAGCTTTCTGAATGAGCAGTTCTTC. This gives the protein CASSFLNEQFF.

The rearrangement joins TRBV7-2 to TRBJ1-1; D is perhaps TRBD1 (5 bases). Trimming pared 6 bases from V and 1 base from J, leaving 9 bases between. CDR3 length: 13 residues. CDR1 is SGHTA, CDR2 FQGNSA, per germline. This CDR3 is CASRRQRNTEAFF. In nucleotides, the CDR3 is TGTGCCAGCAGGCGACAGAGGAACACTGAAGCTTTCTTT. The whole variable domain, remainder taken from reference TRBV7-2 and TRBJ1-1, is GAGVSQSPSNKVTEKGKDVELRCDPISGHTALYWYRQSLGQGLEFLIYFQGNSAPDKSGLPSDRFSAERTGGSVSTLTIQRTQQEDSAVYLCASRRQRNTEAFFGQGTRLTVV.

The V and J genes are TRBV6-1 and TRBJ2-4; D unresolved. The V end lost 1 base, the J end lost 7 bases, and 14 bases lay between the germline ends. CDR3 length equals 15 residues. Germline-derived CDR1 and CDR2 are MNHNS and SASEGT. As DNA, the CDR3 is TGTGCCAGCAGTGAAGGTTTTAGTGCCCAGAACATTCAGTACTTC. Translated: CASSEGFSAQNIQYF.

The chain couples TRBV6-5 to TRBJ1-2, with D unresolved. CDR3 length: 14 amino acids. From germline, CDR1 is MNHEY and CDR2 SVGAGI. The V end lost 1 base, the J end lost 3 bases, and 9 bases lay between the germline ends. This chain's CDR3 is CASSYLWQDYGYTF. CDR3 sequence (DNA): TGTGCCAGCAGTTACTTATGGCAGGACTATGGCTACACCTTC.

The table lists this clone with a count of one. The chain recombines TRBV2 with TRBJ1-5, with 9 bases lining up with TRBD1. CDR3 size: 15 residues. CDR1 and CDR2 from the germline V gene are SNHLY and FYNNEI. The V gene end was trimmed by 6 bases and the J gene end by 3 bases; junction bases not matched to a gene: 6. CDR3 protein: CASRATGGYNQPQHF. The CDR3 DNA sequence: TGTGCCAGCAGAGCGACAGGGGGGTACAATCAGCCCCAGCATTTT.

V and J are TRBV18 and TRBJ2-1; 7 bases agree with TRBD2. CDR1 and CDR2 (germline): KGHSH, LQKENI. The CDR3 length is 14 residues. V shed 8 bases, J shed 6 bases, and the junction held 10 bases outside the gene matches. The CDR3 DNA is TGTGCCAGCGCCGCCCCGGGGAGGGGCAATGAGCAGTTCTTC. This translates into CASAAPGRGNEQFF.